This T cell receptor (beta chain) was sequenced in a study of CD8+CD57+ T cells in acquired aplastic anemia. Patients chosen for sequencing had shown CD8+CD57+ cell expansion by flow cytometry. Severe acquired aplastic anemia was present in all patients. Receipt of therapy had not occurred in any patient by the time of blood sampling. V was shortened by 4 bases and J by 3 bases, with 12 bases between the two germline ends. This CDR3 comprises 14 residues. Per the germline V gene, CDR1 is SNHLY and CDR2 is FYNNEI. Turning to this clonotype: The antigen is undetermined.

Overall study findings and caveats: Approximately 27 CD8+ CDR3 sequences occurred in both the patients and the controls.

For CDR3 and TCR beta VDJ profiling, genomic DNA was the template used. A single record per CDR3 protein comes from TCRdb applying MiXCR to the reads. The sample includes 150,000 to 200,000 distinct CDR3 sequences, less than 60% seen only once; the top ten take over 0.95%. Sequenced: sorted CD4+, CD8+, or CD8+CD57+ T cells (not recorded which) from PBMCs. The rearrangement uses TRBV2 and TRBJ2-5; D is tentatively TRBD1 or TRBD2 (6 bases each). The clonotype was recovered from a human donor with aplastic anemia. The CDR3 reads CASSVGGLKETQYF. The CDR3, as DNA: TGTGCCAGCAGTGTTGGGGGGCTGAAAGAGACCCAGTACTTC.